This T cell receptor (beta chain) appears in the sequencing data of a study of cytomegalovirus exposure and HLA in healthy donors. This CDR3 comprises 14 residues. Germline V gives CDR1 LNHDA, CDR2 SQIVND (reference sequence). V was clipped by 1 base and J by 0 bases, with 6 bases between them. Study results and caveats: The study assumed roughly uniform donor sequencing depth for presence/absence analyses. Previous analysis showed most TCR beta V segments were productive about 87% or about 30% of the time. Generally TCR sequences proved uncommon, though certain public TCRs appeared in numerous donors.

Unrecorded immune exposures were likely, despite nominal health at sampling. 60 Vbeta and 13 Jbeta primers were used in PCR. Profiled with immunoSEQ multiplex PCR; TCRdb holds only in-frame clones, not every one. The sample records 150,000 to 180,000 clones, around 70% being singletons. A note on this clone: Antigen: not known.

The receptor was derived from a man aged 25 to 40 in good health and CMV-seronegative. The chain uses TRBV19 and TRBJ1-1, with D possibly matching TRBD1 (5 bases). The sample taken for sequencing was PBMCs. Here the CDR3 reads CASSIGQLNTEAFF. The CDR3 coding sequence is TGTGCCAGTAGTATAGGACAGTTGAACACTGAAGCTTTCTTT.